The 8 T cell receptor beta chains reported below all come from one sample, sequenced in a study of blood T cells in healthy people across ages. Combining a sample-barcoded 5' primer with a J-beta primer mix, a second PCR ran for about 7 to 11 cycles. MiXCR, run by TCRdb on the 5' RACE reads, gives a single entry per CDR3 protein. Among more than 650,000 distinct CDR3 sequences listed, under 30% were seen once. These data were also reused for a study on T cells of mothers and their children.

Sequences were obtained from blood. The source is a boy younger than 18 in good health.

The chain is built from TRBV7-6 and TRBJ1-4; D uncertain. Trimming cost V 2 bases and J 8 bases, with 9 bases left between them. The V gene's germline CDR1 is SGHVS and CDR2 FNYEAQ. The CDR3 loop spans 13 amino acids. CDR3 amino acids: CASSLYAFEKLFF. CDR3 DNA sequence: TGTGCCAGCAGCTTATATGCGTTCGAAAAACTGTTTTTT.

The CDR3 loop reads CASSYSGPLETQYF. The DNA for the CDR3 is TGTGCCAGCAGTTACTCAGGCCCCTTGGAGACCCAGTACTTC. J is TRBJ2-5 and V is TRBV6-6; D not certain. The CDR3 runs 14 residues. Per germline, CDR1 MNHNY and CDR2 SVGAGI (reference sequence). V shed 0 bases and J shed 5 bases, with 10 bases lying between them.

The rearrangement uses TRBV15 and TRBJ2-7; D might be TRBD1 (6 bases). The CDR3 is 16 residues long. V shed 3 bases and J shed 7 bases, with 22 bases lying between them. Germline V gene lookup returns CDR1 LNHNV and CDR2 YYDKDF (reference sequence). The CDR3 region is CATSRNNAGTKGEQYF. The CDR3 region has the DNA TGTGCCACCAGCAGGAACAACGCCGGGACAAAGGGAGAGCAGTACTTC.

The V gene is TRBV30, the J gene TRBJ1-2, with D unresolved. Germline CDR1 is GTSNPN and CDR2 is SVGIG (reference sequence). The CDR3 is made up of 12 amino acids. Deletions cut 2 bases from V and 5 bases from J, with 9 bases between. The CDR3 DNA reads TGTGCCTGGAGTCTAGGGATTTATGGCTACACCTTC. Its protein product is CAWSLGIYGYTF. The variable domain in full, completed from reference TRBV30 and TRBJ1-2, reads SQTIHQWPATLVQPVGSPLSLECTVEGTSNPNLYWYRQAAGRGLQLLFYSVGIGQISSEVPQNLSASRPQDRQFILSSKKLLLSDSGFYLCAWSLGIYGYTFGSGTRLTVV.

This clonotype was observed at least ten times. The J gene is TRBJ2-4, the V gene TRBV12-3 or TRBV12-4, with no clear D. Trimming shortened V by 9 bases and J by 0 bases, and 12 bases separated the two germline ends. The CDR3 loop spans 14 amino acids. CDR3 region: CASAGDLAKNIQYF. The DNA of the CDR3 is TGTGCCAGTGCTGGAGATCTAGCCAAAAACATTCAGTACTTC.

CDR3 region: CSALLGDTQYF. The DNA of the CDR3 is TGCAGTGCTTTACTCGGTGATACGCAGTATTTT. This sequence joins TRBV20-1 and TRBJ2-3; unclear D gene. Trimming removed 5 bases at V and 6 bases at J, with 9 bases between. CDR3 length equals 11 residues. The germline V gene encodes CDR1 DFQATT and CDR2 SNEGSKA (reference sequence).

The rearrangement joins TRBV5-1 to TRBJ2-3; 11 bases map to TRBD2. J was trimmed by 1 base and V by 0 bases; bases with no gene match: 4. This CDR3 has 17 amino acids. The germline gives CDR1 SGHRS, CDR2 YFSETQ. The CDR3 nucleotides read TGCGCCAGCAGCTTGGCCCAACTAGCGGGGGGCACAGATACGCAGTATTTT. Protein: CASSLAQLAGGTDTQYF.

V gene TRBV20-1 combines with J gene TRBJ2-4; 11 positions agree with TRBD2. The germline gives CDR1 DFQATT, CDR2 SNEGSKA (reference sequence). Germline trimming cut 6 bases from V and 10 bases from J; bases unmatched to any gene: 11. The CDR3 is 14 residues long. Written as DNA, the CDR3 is TGCAGTGCCTCAGTAGCGGGGGGGCGAGGGATTCAGTACTTC. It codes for CSASVAGGRGIQYF.